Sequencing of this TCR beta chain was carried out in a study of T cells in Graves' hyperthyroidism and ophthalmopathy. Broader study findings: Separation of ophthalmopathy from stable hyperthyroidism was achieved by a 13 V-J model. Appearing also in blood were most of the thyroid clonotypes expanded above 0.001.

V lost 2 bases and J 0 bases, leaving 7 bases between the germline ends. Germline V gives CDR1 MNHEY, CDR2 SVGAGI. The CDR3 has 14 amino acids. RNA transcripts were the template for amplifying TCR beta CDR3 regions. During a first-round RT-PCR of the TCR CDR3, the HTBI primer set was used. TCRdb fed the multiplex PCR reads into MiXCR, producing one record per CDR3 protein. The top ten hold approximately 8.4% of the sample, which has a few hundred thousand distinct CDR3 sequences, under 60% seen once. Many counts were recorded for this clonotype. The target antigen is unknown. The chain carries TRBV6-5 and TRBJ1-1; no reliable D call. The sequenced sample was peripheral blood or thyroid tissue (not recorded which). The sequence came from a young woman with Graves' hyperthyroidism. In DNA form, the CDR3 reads TGTGCCAGCAGTTACGAGGCGGTGAACACTGAAGCTTTCTTT. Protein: CASSYEAVNTEAFF.